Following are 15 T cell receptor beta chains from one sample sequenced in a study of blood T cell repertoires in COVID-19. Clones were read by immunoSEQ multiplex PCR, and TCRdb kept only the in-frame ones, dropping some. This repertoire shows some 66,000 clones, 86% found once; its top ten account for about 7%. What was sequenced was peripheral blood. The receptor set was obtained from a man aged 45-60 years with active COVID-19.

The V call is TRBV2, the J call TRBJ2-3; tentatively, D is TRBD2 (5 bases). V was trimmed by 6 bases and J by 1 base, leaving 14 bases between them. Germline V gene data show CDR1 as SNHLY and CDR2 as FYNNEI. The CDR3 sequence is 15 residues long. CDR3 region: CASRARAGRTDTQYF. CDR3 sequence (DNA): TGTGCCAGCAGGGCTCGGGCGGGCCGCACAGATACGCAGTATTTT.

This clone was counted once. For the CDR3, the DNA is TGTGCCAGTAGTCTCAGTCAGGGGGCCCTAGGCTCCTACAATGAGCAGTTCTTC. It translates to CASSLSQGALGSYNEQFF. The chain has TRBV19 and TRBJ2-1; 8 bases line up with TRBD1. With 5 bases clipped from V and 0 bases from J, the junction kept 12 bases outside the gene matches. Looked up from germline, CDR1 is LNHDA and CDR2 is SQIVND (reference sequence). This CDR3 is 18 amino acids long.

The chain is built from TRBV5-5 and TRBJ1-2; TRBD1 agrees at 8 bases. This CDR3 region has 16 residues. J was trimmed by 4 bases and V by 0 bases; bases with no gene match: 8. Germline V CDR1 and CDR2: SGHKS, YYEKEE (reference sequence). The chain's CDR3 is CASSLAGQGPIYGYTF. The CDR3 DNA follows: TGTGCCAGCAGCTTGGCCGGACAGGGACCTATCTATGGCTACACCTTC.

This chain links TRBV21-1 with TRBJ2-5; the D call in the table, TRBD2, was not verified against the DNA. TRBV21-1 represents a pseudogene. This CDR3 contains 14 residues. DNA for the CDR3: TGTGCCAGCAGCAACGGGAATTGGGTTGGTAGCCAGTACTTC. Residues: CASSNGNWVGSQYF.

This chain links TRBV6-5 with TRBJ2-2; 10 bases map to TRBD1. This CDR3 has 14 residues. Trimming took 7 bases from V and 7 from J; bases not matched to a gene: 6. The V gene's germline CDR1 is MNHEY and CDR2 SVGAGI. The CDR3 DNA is TGTGCCAGCATACGACAGGGGGCCGGCGGGGAGCTGTTTTTT. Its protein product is CASIRQGAGGELFF.

CDR3 residues: CASSQLQGIDGYTF. The DNA for the CDR3 is TGTGCCAGCAGTCAACTTCAGGGTATAGATGGCTACACCTTC. The rearrangement joins TRBV6-5 to TRBJ1-2, with D possibly TRBD1 on 5 matching bases. Germline V gives CDR1 MNHEY, CDR2 SVGAGI. V lost 5 bases to trimming and J lost 6 bases, with 16 bases between them. The CDR3 is made up of 14 amino acids.

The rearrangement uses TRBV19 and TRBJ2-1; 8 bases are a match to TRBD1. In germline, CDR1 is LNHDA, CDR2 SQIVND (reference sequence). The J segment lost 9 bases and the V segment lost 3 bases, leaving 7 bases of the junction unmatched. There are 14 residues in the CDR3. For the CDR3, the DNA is TGTGCCAGTAGTATCCCCCAGGGGGCGATTGAGCAGTTCTTC. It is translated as CASSIPQGAIEQFF.

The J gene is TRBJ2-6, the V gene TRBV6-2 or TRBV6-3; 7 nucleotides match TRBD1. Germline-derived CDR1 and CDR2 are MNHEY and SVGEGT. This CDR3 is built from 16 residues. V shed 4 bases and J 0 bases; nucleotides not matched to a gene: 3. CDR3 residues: CASSLDRFSGANVLTF. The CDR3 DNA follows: TGTGCCAGCAGTTTGGACAGGTTCTCTGGGGCCAACGTCCTGACTTTC.

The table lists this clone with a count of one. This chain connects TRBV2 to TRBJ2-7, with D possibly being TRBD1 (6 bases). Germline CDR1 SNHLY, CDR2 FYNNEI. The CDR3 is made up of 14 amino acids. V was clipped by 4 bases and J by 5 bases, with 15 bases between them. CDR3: CASSATGYNDEQYF. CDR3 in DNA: TGTGCCAGCAGTGCTACAGGGTACAACGACGAGCAGTACTTC.

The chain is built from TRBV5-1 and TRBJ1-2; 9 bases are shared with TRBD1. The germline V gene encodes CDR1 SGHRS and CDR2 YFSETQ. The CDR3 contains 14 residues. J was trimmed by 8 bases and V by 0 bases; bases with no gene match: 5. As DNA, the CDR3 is TGCGCCAGCAGCTTGGAATGGACAGGGGAAGGCTACACCTTC. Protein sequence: CASSLEWTGEGYTF.

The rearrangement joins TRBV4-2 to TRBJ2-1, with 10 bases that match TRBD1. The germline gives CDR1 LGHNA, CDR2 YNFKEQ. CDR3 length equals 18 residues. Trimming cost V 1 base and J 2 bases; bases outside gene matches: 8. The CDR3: CASSQAERTGGPYNEQFF. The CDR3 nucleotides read TGTGCCAGCAGCCAAGCGGAGAGGACAGGGGGGCCCTACAATGAGCAGTTCTTC.

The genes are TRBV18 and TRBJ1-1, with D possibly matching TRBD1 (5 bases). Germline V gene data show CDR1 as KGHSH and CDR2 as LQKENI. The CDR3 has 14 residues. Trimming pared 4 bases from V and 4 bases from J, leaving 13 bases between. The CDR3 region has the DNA TGTGCCAGCTCACTCTGGGGGGGGTCCACTGAAGCTTTCTTT. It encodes CASSLWGGSTEAFF.

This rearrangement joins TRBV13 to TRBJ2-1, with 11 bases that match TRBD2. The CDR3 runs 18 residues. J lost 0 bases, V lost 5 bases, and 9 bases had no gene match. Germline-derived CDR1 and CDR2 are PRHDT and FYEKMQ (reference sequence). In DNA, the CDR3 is TGTGCCAGCAGCCCACCGGGACTAGCGGTGAGCTCCTACAATGAGCAGTTCTTC. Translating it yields CASSPPGLAVSSYNEQFF.

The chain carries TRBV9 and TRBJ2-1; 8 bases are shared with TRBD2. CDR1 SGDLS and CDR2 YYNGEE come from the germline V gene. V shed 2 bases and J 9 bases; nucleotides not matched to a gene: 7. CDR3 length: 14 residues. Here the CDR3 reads CASSVRTSTGEQFF. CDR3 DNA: TGTGCCAGCAGCGTCAGGACTAGCACGGGTGAGCAGTTCTTC.

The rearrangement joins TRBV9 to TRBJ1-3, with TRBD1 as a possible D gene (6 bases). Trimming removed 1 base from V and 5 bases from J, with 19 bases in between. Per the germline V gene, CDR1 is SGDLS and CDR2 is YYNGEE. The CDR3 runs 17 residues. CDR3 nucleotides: TGTGCCAGCAGCGTAACGGGGACACCCTCACAGAGAAACACCATATATTTT. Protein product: CASSVTGTPSQRNTIYF.